Below, 31 T cell receptor beta chains from the same sample are listed, as sequenced in a study of OX40 agonist ivuxolimab in advanced cancers. The method was immunoSEQ multiplex PCR; TCRdb's version includes in-frame clones alone and lacks a portion of them. The sample includes about 50,000 clones, approximately 89% seen only once; the top ten take roughly 5.7%. Here the sequenced sample was CD4+ or CD8+ T cells sorted from blood, taken in a trial of the OX40 agonist ivuxolimab. The receptors here all came from an adult with an advanced solid tumor such as melanoma, head and neck, liver or kidney cancer.

This sequence joins TRBV5-4 and TRBJ2-3; maybe TRBD2 (5 bases). Germline V gene sequence: CDR1 SGHNT, CDR2 YYREEE (reference sequence). This CDR3 has 13 amino acids. The V end lost 4 bases, the J end lost 7 bases, and 13 bases lay between the germline ends. CDR3 region: CASSGGGANTQYF. In DNA form, the CDR3 reads TGTGCCAGCAGCGGAGGTGGAGCAAATACGCAGTATTTT.

The rearrangement uses TRBV4-3 and TRBJ1-2; D perhaps matches TRBD1 (6 bases). Germline CDR1 is LGHNA and CDR2 is YSLEER. V dropped 1 base and J dropped 6 bases, with 12 bases sitting between them. This CDR3 has 14 residues. The DNA of the CDR3 is TGCGCCAGCAGCCAAGGTAGTAACAGGGATGGCTACACCTTC. Protein: CASSQGSNRDGYTF.

The V gene is TRBV9, the J gene TRBJ2-1; D perhaps matches TRBD1 (6 bases). The CDR3 is made up of 14 amino acids. From germline, CDR1 is SGDLS and CDR2 YYNGEE. Trimming removed 4 bases from V and 5 bases from J, with 13 bases in between. The CDR3 DNA follows: TGTGCCAGCAGCAGACGACAGGACCACAATGAGCAGTTCTTC. Protein sequence: CASSRRQDHNEQFF.

V is TRBV6-5 and J is TRBJ1-2; maybe TRBD1 (5 bases). Germline V CDR1 and CDR2: MNHEY, SVGAGI. The CDR3 has 16 amino acids. V lost 4 bases, J lost 0 bases, and 15 bases lay in between. The DNA of the CDR3 is TGTGCCAGCAGTTCTTTAGGGACCCTGGCTAACTATGGCTACACCTTC. This sequence encodes CASSSLGTLANYGYTF.

V and J are TRBV14 and TRBJ2-1; D is unresolved. Germline CDR1 SGHDN, CDR2 FVKESK. V shed 6 bases and J shed 0 bases, with 9 bases lying between them. The CDR3 has 14 residues. CDR3 DNA sequence: TGTGCCAGCAGTGGTGAGATCTCCTACAATGAGCAGTTCTTC. Translating it yields CASSGEISYNEQFF.

V is TRBV11-3 and J is TRBJ2-1, with D hard to call. CDR3 length equals 16 residues. Germline V gene lookup returns CDR1 SGHNT and CDR2 YENEEA. The V end lost 2 bases, the J end lost 0 bases, and 11 bases lay between the germline ends. The CDR3 is CASSLRSVLSYNEQFF. In DNA, the CDR3 is TGTGCCAGCAGCTTAAGGAGCGTACTCTCCTACAATGAGCAGTTCTTC.

This clone was seen a single time. CDR3 region: CASDNGYEQYF. As DNA, the CDR3 is TGTGCCAGCGACAACGGCTACGAGCAGTACTTC. The chain carries TRBV7-6 and TRBJ2-7, with D unresolved. V was shortened by 8 bases and J by 3 bases, with 8 bases between the two germline ends. Germline CDR1 reads SGHVS; CDR2 reads FNYEAQ. The CDR3 loop spans 11 amino acids.

A note on this clone: Other DNA sequences of this sample code for an identical CDR3. The V and J genes are TRBV10-3 and TRBJ1-3, with no clear D. V dropped 6 bases and J dropped 0 bases, with 9 bases sitting between them. This CDR3 is built from 14 residues. Germline assignment: CDR1 ENHRY and CDR2 SYGVKD. CDR3 region: CAISEEPSGNTIYF. For the CDR3, the DNA is TGTGCCATCAGCGAGGAGCCCTCTGGAAACACCATATATTTT.

This chain uses TRBV12-5 with TRBJ2-1; D not resolved. The germline gives CDR1 LGHNT, CDR2 FRNRAP. There are 15 residues in the CDR3. The V end lost 1 base, the J end lost 3 bases, and 10 bases lay between the germline ends. For the CDR3, the DNA is TGTGCTAGTGGTTTGGGGTCTGGGTTCTACAATGAGCAGTTCTTC. Residues: CASGLGSGFYNEQFF.

V usage is TRBV5-4 and J usage is TRBJ1-1, with 9 bases fitting TRBD1. V dropped 4 bases and J dropped 5; count of bases not matched to a gene: 6. This CDR3 contains 14 residues. Per germline, CDR1 SGHNT and CDR2 YYREEE (reference sequence). CDR3 amino acids: CASSVTGGWTEAFF. The CDR3 nucleotides read TGTGCCAGCAGCGTAACAGGGGGCTGGACTGAAGCTTTCTTT. Full variable domain (rest looked up from reference TRBV5-4 and TRBJ1-1): ETGVTQSPTHLIKTRGQQVTLRCSSQSGHNTVSWYQQALGQGPQFIFQYYREEENGRGNFPPRFSGLQFPNYSSELNVNALELDDSALYLCASSVTGGWTEAFFGQGTRLTVV.

The gene calls are TRBV7-2 and TRBJ1-2; D perhaps matches TRBD1 (5 bases). CDR1 and CDR2 from the germline V gene are SGHTA and FQGNSA. V lost 7 bases, J lost 3 bases, and 15 bases lay in between. This CDR3 is built from 14 residues. CDR3 residues: CASNLYGGDYGYTF. The CDR3 nucleotides read TGTGCCAGCAACCTTTATGGGGGGGACTATGGCTACACCTTC.

This clone was seen a handful of times. This chain links TRBV5-1 with TRBJ2-1, with TRBD2 identical over 14 bases. The CDR3 covers 16 residues. From germline, CDR1 is SGHRS and CDR2 YFSETQ. The junction had 8 bases not matched to a gene; V was cut back by 5 bases and J by 7 bases. The CDR3 nucleotides are TGCGCCAGCAGTTTTCGACTAGCGGGAGGGGGGAATGAGCAGTTCTTC. It specifies CASSFRLAGGGNEQFF.

The chain carries TRBV27 and TRBJ2-7; 8 bases fit TRBD2. Trimming took 5 bases from V and 3 from J; bases not matched to a gene: 12. Germline V gene data show CDR1 as MNHEY and CDR2 as SMNVEV (reference sequence). CDR3 length equals 16 residues. The CDR3 nucleotides are TGTGCCAGCAGTCCGATTAGGACTAGCCCACTCTACGAGCAGTACGTC. Translation: CASSPIRTSPLYEQYV.

The genes are TRBV6-5 and TRBJ1-2; D is unresolved. CDR3 length equals 13 residues. CDR1 is MNHEY and CDR2 is SVGAGI in the germline V gene. The ends were cut back, 3 bases at V and 0 bases at J, with 5 bases in the middle. The CDR3 DNA is TGTGCCAGCAGTTATAGTTCTAACTATGGCTACACCTTC. It encodes CASSYSSNYGYTF.

The chain uses TRBV4-3 and TRBJ2-2, with 14 bases fitting TRBD2. The V gene end was trimmed by 1 base and the J gene end by 4 bases; junction bases not matched to a gene: 2. Germline V gene lookup returns CDR1 LGHNA and CDR2 YSLEER. CDR3 size: 17 residues. CDR3 sequence: CASSQGLAGGVTGELFF. As DNA, the CDR3 is TGCGCCAGCAGCCAAGGACTAGCGGGAGGGGTCACCGGGGAGCTGTTTTTT.

This chain joins TRBV27 and TRBJ2-7, with D hard to call. V lost 3 bases and J 2 bases, leaving 8 bases between the germline ends. Germline V CDR1 and CDR2: MNHEY, SMNVEV (reference sequence). This CDR3 region has 13 residues. This chain's CDR3 is CASSFNGPYEQYF. The CDR3, as DNA: TGTGCCAGCAGTTTTAACGGACCCTACGAGCAGTACTTC.

The V and J genes are TRBV5-4 and TRBJ2-5; TRBD2 matches at 7 bases. CDR3 length: 13 amino acids. Trimming at V came to 4 bases and at J to 1 base, leaving 1 base not matched to a gene. In germline, CDR1 is SGHNT, CDR2 YYREEE (reference sequence). DNA for the CDR3: TGTGCCAGCAGCAGACTAGCCCAAGAGACCCAGTACTTC. This gives the protein CASSRLAQETQYF.

The chain uses TRBV5-1 and TRBJ1-2; weak D call: TRBD1 (5 bases). This CDR3 has 14 amino acids. Trimming removed 3 bases at V and 1 base at J, with 10 bases between. Germline assignment: CDR1 SGHRS and CDR2 YFSETQ. The CDR3 sequence is CASSWDGLNYGYTF. In DNA form, the CDR3 reads TGCGCCAGCAGCTGGGACGGTCTTAACTATGGCTACACCTTC.

The V and J genes are TRBV9 and TRBJ2-7, with D perhaps TRBD2 (5 bases). V shed 4 bases and J shed 6 bases, with 11 bases lying between them. Germline CDR1 and CDR2: SGDLS and YYNGEE. The CDR3 consists of 12 residues. CDR3 in amino acids: CASSIEGGEQYF. The CDR3 DNA reads as TGTGCCAGCAGCATCGAGGGCGGCGAGCAGTACTTC.

The chain is built from TRBV5-1 and TRBJ2-7; 7 nucleotides agree with TRBD1. Germline CDR1 is SGHRS and CDR2 is YFSETQ. The V segment lost 5 bases and the J segment 7 bases; nucleotides outside the gene matches: 9. The CDR3 is 13 amino acids. As DNA, the CDR3 is TGCGCCAGCAGAGGGGGCCCGGGGCTAGAGCAGTACTTC. It encodes CASRGGPGLEQYF.

The gene calls are TRBV7-7 and TRBJ2-3, with D possibly being TRBD1 or TRBD2 (5 bases each). V lost 5 bases to trimming and J lost 5 bases, with 14 bases between them. The CDR3 contains 14 residues. The germline gives CDR1 SSHAT, CDR2 FNYEAQ (reference sequence). Written as DNA, the CDR3 is TGTGCCAGCAGCCTGAGCGCAGGGAGAGATACGCAGTATTTT. Protein sequence: CASSLSAGRDTQYF.

This clone occurred once. CDR3 bases: TGTGCCAGCAGTGCTACAACAGGGGGCGAGCAGTACTTC. Encoded protein: CASSATTGGEQYF. The V and J genes are TRBV25-1 and TRBJ2-7; 8 bases agree with TRBD1. Germline V CDR1 and CDR2: MGHDK, SYGVNS. Trimming at V came to 4 bases and at J to 6 bases, leaving 5 bases not matched to a gene. This CDR3 has 13 amino acids.

The chain recombines TRBV28 with TRBJ1-1; the match to TRBD1 covers 8 bases. Unmatched junction bases numbered 8, after V lost 4 bases and J lost 4 bases. Per germline, CDR1 MDHEN and CDR2 SYDVKM. This CDR3 spans 15 amino acids. Written as DNA, the CDR3 is TGTGCCAGCAGTTCTCCTCGGACAGGGATCACTGAAGCTTTCTTT. Protein product: CASSSPRTGITEAFF. Variable domain in full (rest from reference TRBV28 and TRBJ1-1): DVKVTQSSRYLVKRTGEKVFLECVQDMDHENMFWYRQDPGLGLRLIYFSYDVKMKEKGDIPEGYSVSREKKERFSLILESASTNQTSMYLCASSSPRTGITEAFFGQGTRLTVV.

The chain is built from TRBV5-1 and TRBJ2-2; D possibly corresponds to TRBD1 (5 bases). CDR3 size: 17 residues. Germline CDR1 and CDR2: SGHRS and YFSETQ. The V gene lost 0 bases and the J gene lost 1 base, with 13 bases spanning the gap. CDR3 loop: CASSLAQDIVNTGELFF. For the CDR3, the DNA is TGCGCCAGCAGCTTGGCCCAGGACATAGTGAACACCGGGGAGCTGTTTTTT.

The chain combines TRBV11-3 with TRBJ2-3; D ambiguous. V shed 5 bases and J shed 7 bases, with 22 bases lying between them. CDR3 size: 16 residues. CDR1 and CDR2 (germline): SGHNT, YENEEA. The chain's CDR3 is CASSQLSYPQNHTQYF. DNA of the CDR3: TGTGCCAGCAGCCAACTTTCCTACCCGCAGAATCATACGCAGTATTTT.

The V gene is TRBV11-2, the J gene TRBJ2-7; 8 positions match TRBD2. The V segment lost 6 bases and the J segment 5 bases; nucleotides outside the gene matches: 6. Germline CDR1 is SGHAT and CDR2 is FQNNGV. The CDR3 totals 13 residues. CDR3 protein: CASSPAGGHEQYV. DNA for the CDR3: TGTGCCAGCAGTCCTGCGGGGGGCCACGAGCAGTACGTC.

The chain combines TRBV21-1 with TRBJ2-5; the table's TRBD2 call for D was not verified on the DNA. TRBV21-1 is reported as a pseudogene. The CDR3 extends over 18 amino acids. This CDR3 reads CASNRACIAGAWEETQYF. Here the CDR3 DNA reads TGTGCCAGCAATCGGGCATGTATAGCGGGGGCGTGGGAAGAGACCCAGTACTTC.

The rearrangement joins TRBV11-3 to TRBJ1-1, with D unclear. CDR1 is SGHNT and CDR2 is YENEEA in the germline V gene. Between the trimmed V and J ends, which lost 4 bases and 1 base, there was a span of 19 bases. The CDR3 sequence is 17 residues long. The DNA of the CDR3 is TGTGCCAGCAGCTCACCCCCCCGGATTGGGGAGAACACTGAAGCTTTCTTT. Its protein product is CASSSPPRIGENTEAFF.

The V gene is TRBV29-1, the J gene TRBJ2-3; D tentatively fits TRBD1 or TRBD2 (5 bases each). V was shortened by 0 bases and J by 5 bases, with 9 bases between the two germline ends. The CDR3 spans 13 residues. Per germline, CDR1 SQVTM and CDR2 ANQGSEA. The CDR3 DNA reads as TGCAGCGTTGAAGATGTGGGGGTAGATACGCAGTATTTT. Protein sequence: CSVEDVGVDTQYF.

The V and J genes are TRBV30 and TRBJ1-6; D call uncertain. Germline lookup yields CDR1 GTSNPN and CDR2 SVGIG (reference sequence). This CDR3 contains 13 residues. Deletions cut 0 bases from V and 9 bases from J, with 9 bases between. This CDR3 reads CAWSVTWGSPLHF. DNA for the CDR3: TGTGCCTGGAGTGTAACTTGGGGTTCACCCCTCCACTTT.

The chain combines TRBV19 with TRBJ1-2; D might be TRBD1 (5 bases). Trimming took off 0 bases at V and 6 bases at J, with 14 bases between the two ends. The CDR3 is 15 amino acids. Per the germline V gene, CDR1 is LNHDA and CDR2 is SQIVND (reference sequence). The CDR3 DNA is TGTGCCAGTAGTATAGAATACCAGGGATACGATGGCTACACCTTC. Translated, it gives CASSIEYQGYDGYTF.